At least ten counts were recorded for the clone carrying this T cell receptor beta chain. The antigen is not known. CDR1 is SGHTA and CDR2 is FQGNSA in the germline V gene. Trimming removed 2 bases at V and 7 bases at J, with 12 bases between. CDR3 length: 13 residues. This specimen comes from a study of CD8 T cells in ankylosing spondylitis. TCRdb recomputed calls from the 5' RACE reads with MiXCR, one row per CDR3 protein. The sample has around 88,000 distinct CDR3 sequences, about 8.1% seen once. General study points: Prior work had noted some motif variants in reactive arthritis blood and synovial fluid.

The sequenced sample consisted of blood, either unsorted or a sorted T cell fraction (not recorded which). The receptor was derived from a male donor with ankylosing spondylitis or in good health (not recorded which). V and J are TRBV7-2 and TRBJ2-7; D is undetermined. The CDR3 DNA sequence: TGTGCCAGCAGCTTACCAGGCCCGACGGAGCAGTACTTC. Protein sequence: CASSLPGPTEQYF. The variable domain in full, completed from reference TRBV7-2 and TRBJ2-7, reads GAGVSQSPSNKVTEKGKDVELRCDPISGHTALYWYRQSLGQGLEFLIYFQGNSAPDKSGLPSDRFSAERTGGSVSTLTIQRTQQEDSAVYLCASSLPGPTEQYFGPGTRLTVT.